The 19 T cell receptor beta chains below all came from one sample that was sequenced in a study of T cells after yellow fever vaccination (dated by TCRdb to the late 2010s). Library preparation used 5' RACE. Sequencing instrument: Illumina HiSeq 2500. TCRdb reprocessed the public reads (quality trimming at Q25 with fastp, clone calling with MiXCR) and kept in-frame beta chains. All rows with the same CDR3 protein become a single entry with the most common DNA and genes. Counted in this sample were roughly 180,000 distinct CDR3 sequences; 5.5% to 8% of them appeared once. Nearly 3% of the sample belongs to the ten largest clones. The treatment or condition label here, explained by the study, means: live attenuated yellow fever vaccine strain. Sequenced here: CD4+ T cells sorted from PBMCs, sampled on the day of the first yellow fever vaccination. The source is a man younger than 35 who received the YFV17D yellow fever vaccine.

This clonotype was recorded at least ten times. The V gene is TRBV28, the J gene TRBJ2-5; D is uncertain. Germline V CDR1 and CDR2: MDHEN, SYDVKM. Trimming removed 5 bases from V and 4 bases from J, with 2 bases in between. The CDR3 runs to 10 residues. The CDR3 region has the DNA TGTGCCAGCAGTGGAGAGACCCAGTACTTC. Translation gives CASSGETQYF.

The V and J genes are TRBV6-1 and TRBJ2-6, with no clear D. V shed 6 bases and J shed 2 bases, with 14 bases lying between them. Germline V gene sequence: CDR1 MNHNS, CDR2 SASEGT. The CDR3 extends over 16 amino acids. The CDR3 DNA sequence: TGTGCCAGCAGACCCTATATTTTCGCTGGGGCCAACGTCCTGACTTTC. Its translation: CASRPYIFAGANVLTF.

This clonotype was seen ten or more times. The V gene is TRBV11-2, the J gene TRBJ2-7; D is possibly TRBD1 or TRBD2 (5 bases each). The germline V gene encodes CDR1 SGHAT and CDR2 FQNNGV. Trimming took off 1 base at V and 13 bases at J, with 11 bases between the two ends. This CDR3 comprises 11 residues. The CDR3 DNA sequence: TGTGCCAGCAGCTTAGTTGCCGGGGCATACGTC. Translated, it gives CASSLVAGAYV.

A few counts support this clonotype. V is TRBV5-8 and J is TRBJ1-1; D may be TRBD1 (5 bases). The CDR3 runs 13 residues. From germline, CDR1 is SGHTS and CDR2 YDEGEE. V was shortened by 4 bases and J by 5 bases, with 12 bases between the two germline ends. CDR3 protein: CASSVQRGTEAFF. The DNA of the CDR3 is TGTGCCAGCAGCGTTCAACGGGGGACTGAAGCTTTCTTT.

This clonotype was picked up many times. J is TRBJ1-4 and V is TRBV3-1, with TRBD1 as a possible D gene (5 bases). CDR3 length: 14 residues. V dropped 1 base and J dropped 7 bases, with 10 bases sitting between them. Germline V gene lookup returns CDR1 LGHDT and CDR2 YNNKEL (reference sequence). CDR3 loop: CASSQVLGGEKLFF. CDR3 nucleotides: TGTGCCAGCAGCCAAGTGCTGGGGGGTGAAAAACTGTTTTTT. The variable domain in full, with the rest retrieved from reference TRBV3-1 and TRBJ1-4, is DTAVSQTPKYLVTQMGNDKSIKCEQNLGHDTMYWYKQDSKKFLKIMFSYNNKELIINETVPNRFSPKSPDKAHLNLHINSLELGDSAVYFCASSQVLGGEKLFFGSGTQLSVL.

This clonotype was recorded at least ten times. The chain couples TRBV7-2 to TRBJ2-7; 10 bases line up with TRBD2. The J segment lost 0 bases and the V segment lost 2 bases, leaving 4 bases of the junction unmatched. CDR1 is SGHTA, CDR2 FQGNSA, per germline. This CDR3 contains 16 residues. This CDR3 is CASSLLSGGSSYEQYF. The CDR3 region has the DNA TGTGCCAGCAGCTTACTTAGCGGGGGGAGCTCCTACGAGCAGTACTTC.

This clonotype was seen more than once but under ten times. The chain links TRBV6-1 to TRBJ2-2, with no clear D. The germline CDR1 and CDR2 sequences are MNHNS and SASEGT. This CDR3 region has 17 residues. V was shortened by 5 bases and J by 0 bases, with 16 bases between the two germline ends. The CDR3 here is CASSREMTGPNTGELFF. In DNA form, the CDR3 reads TGTGCCAGCAGTCGTGAGATGACGGGCCCGAACACCGGGGAGCTGTTTTTT.

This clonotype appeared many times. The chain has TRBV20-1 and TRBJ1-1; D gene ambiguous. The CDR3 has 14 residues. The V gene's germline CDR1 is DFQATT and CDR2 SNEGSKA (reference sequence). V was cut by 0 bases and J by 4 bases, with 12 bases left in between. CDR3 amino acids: CSARDPRSGTEAFF. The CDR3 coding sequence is TGCAGTGCTAGAGATCCGAGGTCGGGCACTGAAGCTTTCTTT.

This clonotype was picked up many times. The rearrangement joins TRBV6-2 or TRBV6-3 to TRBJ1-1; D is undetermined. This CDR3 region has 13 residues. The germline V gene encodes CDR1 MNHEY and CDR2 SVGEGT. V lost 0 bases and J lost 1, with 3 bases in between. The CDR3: CASSYSENTEAFF. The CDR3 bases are TGTGCCAGCAGTTACTCAGAGAACACTGAAGCTTTCTTT.

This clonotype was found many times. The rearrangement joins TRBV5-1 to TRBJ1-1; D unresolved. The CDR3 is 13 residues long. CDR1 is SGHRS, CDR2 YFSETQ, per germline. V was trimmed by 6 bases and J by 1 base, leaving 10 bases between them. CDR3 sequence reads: CASTVGENTEAFF. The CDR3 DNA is TGCGCCAGCACAGTTGGTGAGAACACTGAAGCTTTCTTT. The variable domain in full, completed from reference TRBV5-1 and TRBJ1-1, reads KAGVTQTPRYLIKTRGQQVTLSCSPISGHRSVSWYQQTPGQGLQFLFEYFSETQRNKGNFPGRFSGRQFSNSRSEMNVSTLELGDSALYLCASTVGENTEAFFGQGTRLTVV.

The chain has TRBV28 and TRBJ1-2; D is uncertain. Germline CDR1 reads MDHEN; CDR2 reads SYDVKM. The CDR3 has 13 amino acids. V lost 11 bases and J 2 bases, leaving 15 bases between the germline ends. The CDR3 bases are TGTGCCTCCCGTTTAAGGAGGAACTATGGCTACACCTTC. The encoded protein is CASRLRRNYGYTF.

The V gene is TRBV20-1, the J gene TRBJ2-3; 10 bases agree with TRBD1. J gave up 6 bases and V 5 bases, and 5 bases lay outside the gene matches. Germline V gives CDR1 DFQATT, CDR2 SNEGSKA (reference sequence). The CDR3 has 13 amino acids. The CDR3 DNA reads TGCAGTGCTTCGGGACAGGGGAGGGATACGCAGTATTTT. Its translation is CSASGQGRDTQYF.

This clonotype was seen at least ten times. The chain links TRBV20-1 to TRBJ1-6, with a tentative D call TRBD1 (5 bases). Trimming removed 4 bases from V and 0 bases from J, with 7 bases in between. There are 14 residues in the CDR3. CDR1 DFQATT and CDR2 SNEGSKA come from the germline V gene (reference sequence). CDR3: CSAKGPSYNSPLHF. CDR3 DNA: TGCAGTGCTAAGGGGCCCTCCTATAATTCACCCCTCCACTTT.

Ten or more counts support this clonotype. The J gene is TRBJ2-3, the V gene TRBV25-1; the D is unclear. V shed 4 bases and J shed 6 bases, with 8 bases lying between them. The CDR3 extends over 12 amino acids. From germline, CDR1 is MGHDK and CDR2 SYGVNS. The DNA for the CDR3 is TGTGCCAGCAGTGTAGATGGGGATACGCAGTATTTT. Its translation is CASSVDGDTQYF.

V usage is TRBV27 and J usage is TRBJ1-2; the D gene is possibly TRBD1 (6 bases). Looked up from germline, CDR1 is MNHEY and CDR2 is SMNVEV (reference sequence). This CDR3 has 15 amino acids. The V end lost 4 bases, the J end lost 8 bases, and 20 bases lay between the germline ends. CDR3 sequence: CASSSSGTPLEGYTF. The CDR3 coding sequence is TGTGCCAGCAGTTCATCGGGGACACCGCTAGAAGGCTACACCTTC.

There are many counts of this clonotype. The CDR3 sequence is CSASGSYEQYV. The DNA of the CDR3 is TGCAGTGCTAGCGGCTCCTACGAGCAGTACGTC. This chain links TRBV20-1 with TRBJ2-7; D unclear. V was pared by 3 bases and J by 0 bases, with 3 bases between. Per germline, CDR1 DFQATT and CDR2 SNEGSKA (reference sequence). The CDR3 totals 11 residues.

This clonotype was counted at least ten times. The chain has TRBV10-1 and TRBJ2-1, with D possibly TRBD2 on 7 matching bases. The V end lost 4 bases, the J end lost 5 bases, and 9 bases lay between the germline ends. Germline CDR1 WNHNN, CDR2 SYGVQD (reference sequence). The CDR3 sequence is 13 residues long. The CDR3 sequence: CASSGGGNNEQFF. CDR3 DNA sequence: TGCGCCAGCAGTGGCGGGGGCAACAATGAGCAGTTCTTC.

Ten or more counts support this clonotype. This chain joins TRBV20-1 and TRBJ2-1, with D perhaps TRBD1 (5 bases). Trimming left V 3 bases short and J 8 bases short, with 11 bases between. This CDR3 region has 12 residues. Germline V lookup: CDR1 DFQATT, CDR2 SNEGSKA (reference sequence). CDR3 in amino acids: CSASTVGDEQFF. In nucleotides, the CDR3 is TGCAGTGCTAGTACTGTAGGGGATGAGCAGTTCTTC.

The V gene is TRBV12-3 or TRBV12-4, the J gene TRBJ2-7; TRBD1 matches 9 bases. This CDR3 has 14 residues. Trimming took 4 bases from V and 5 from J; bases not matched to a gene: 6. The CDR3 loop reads CASSSTGGRNEQYF. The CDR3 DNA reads TGTGCCAGCAGTTCGACAGGGGGAAGAAACGAGCAGTACTTC.